The 29 T cell receptor beta chains listed next were all sequenced from one sample in a study of preoperative IRX-2 immunotherapy in early breast cancer. Sequenced by immunoSEQ multiplex PCR; TCRdb stores in-frame clones only, minus some. This table holds 24,000 or so clones, approximately 96% found once. This sample's treatment: preoperative locoregional IRX-2 cytokine immunotherapy. The sequencing used tumor tissue, collected after IRX-2 immunotherapy. These receptors all come from a human donor with breast cancer.

The rearrangement links TRBV5-1 to TRBJ2-7; 10 bases are shared with TRBD1. Losses at the gene ends were 7 bases for V and 5 bases for J; bases not matched to a gene: 12. The germline gives CDR1 SGHRS, CDR2 YFSETQ. This CDR3 is 15 amino acids long. The CDR3 bases are TGCGCCAGCCACTACCAAGGGACAGGGGCGGACGAGCAGTACTTC. Its translation: CASHYQGTGADEQYF.

The J gene is TRBJ2-7, the V gene TRBV6-1; D unclear. The germline V and J ends were trimmed by 2 bases and 4 bases, with 18 bases remaining between them. The CDR3 is made up of 16 amino acids. CDR1 MNHNS and CDR2 SASEGT come from the germline V gene. This CDR3 reads CASSELRLLVNYEQYF. DNA for the CDR3: TGTGCCAGCAGTGAACTGAGACTCCTCGTTAATTACGAGCAGTACTTC.

The chain has TRBV21-1 and TRBJ2-3; the table's D call, TRBD2, has no DNA check behind it. TRBV21-1 is a recognized pseudogene. The CDR3 has 17 amino acids. CDR3 DNA: TGTGCCAGCAGCAAAGGGGAATGGGGGGACTGCACAGATACGCAGTATTTT. It specifies CASSKGEWGDCTDTQYF.

The rearrangement links TRBV6-1 to TRBJ2-7; no definite D call. CDR3 length: 14 residues. V gave up 6 bases and J gave up 1 base, with 13 bases separating them. Germline CDR1 MNHNS, CDR2 SASEGT. The CDR3 loop is CASRYSGRSYEQYF. The CDR3 coding sequence is TGTGCCAGCAGGTACAGTGGCAGGTCCTACGAGCAGTACTTC.

The chain is built from TRBV28 and TRBJ2-7, with TRBD1 matching 9 bases. After removal of 4 bases from V and 7 bases from J, the junction contained 11 bases not matched to a gene. Germline CDR1 and CDR2: MDHEN and SYDVKM. The CDR3 sequence is 15 residues long. The CDR3 here is CASSSPGQGVGEQYF. DNA for the CDR3: TGTGCCAGCAGTTCCCCGGGACAGGGCGTCGGTGAGCAGTACTTC.

This clone came up once. The chain combines TRBV28 with TRBJ2-1, with 8 bases lining up with TRBD1. The CDR3 runs 14 residues. V lost 3 bases to trimming and J lost 8 bases; unmatched junction nucleotides: 6. Germline V CDR1 and CDR2: MDHEN, SYDVKM. CDR3 loop: CASSFKDRDYEQFF. The CDR3 DNA reads TGTGCCAGCAGTTTTAAGGACAGGGACTATGAGCAGTTCTTC.

J is TRBJ1-5 and V is TRBV19; TRBD1 is a possible D gene (5 bases). In germline, CDR1 is LNHDA, CDR2 SQIVND (reference sequence). The V end lost 7 bases, the J end lost 4 bases, and 17 bases lay between the germline ends. The length of the CDR3 is 15 residues. The CDR3, as DNA: TGTGCCAGTACCATAGGGCGGACACAAAATCAGCCCCAGCATTTT. Translating it yields CASTIGRTQNQPQHF.

V is TRBV5-6 and J is TRBJ1-5; no reliable D call. This CDR3 contains 14 residues. Between the trimmed V and J ends, which lost 1 base and 2 bases, there was a span of 7 bases. Germline V CDR1 and CDR2: SGHDT, YYEEEE. The CDR3 reads CASSLRTGNQPQHF. CDR3 nucleotide sequence: TGTGCCAGCAGCTTGCGCACAGGCAATCAGCCCCAGCATTTT. Full variable domain (remainder filled in from reference TRBV5-6 and TRBJ1-5): DAGVTQSPTHLIKTRGQQVTLRCSPKSGHDTVSWYQQALGQGPQFIFQYYEEEERQRGNFPDRFSGHQFPNYSSELNVNALLLGDSALYLCASSLRTGNQPQHFGDGTRLSIL.

The chain links TRBV4-2 to TRBJ1-4, with a possible D match to TRBD1 (5 bases). Germline values: CDR1 LGHNA, CDR2 YNFKEQ. CDR3 length: 15 residues. Here the CDR3 DNA reads TGTGCAGTGGCCCGGGGGGGGTTAACTAATGAAAAACTGTTTTTT. It encodes CAVARGGLTNEKLFF.

The sample holds one count of this clone. The junction does not match germline at one end; this may be a read error. The chain employs TRBV6-4 and TRBJ2-2, with 8 bases identical to TRBD2. This CDR3 region has 13 residues. Germline V lookup: CDR1 MRHNA, CDR2 SNTAGT. The CDR3 protein is CAGSALAAGELFF. The CDR3 DNA reads TGTGCCGGCAGTGCACTAGCGGCCGGGGAGCTGTTTTTT.

The chain recombines TRBV19 with TRBJ1-5; D call uncertain. The CDR3 length is 14 residues. The V and J ends lost 4 bases and 4 bases respectively, with 11 bases between them. Germline values: CDR1 LNHDA, CDR2 SQIVND (reference sequence). The CDR3 is CASSSSTLNQPQHF. The DNA of the CDR3 is TGTGCCAGTAGTAGTTCGACGTTGAATCAGCCCCAGCATTTT.

The J gene is TRBJ2-5, the V gene TRBV5-6, with a tentative D call TRBD2 (6 bases). The end of the DNA fits TRBJ2-7 better, so the J call may be wrong. CDR3 length equals 15 residues. Looked up from germline, CDR1 is SGHDT and CDR2 is YYEEEE. CDR3 in amino acids: CASSFGGLSSYEQYF. CDR3 nucleotides: TGTGCCAGCAGCTTTGGAGGGTTGAGCTCCTACGAGCAGTACTTC.

V gene TRBV14 combines with J gene TRBJ2-7; D is possibly TRBD1 or TRBD2 (5 bases each). This CDR3 is built from 14 residues. V was cut by 1 base and J by 2 bases, with 9 bases left in between. From germline, CDR1 is SGHDN and CDR2 FVKESK. CDR3 nucleotides: TGTGCCAGCAGCCAAGTTGTGGGGGCCTACGAGCAGTACTTC. Its translation: CASSQVVGAYEQYF.

The rearrangement links TRBV11-2 to TRBJ2-3; 8 bases are a match to TRBD1. The CDR3 runs 15 residues. The V gene's germline CDR1 is SGHAT and CDR2 FQNNGV. J gave up 0 bases and V 7 bases, and 6 bases lay outside the gene matches. The CDR3 sequence is CASTSGGLSTDTQYF. The CDR3 bases are TGTGCCAGCACTTCAGGGGGCCTCAGCACAGATACGCAGTATTTT.

This clone was found a few times. V usage is TRBV25-1 and J usage is TRBJ1-1; the D is unclear. Trimming removed 2 bases at V and 0 bases at J, with 16 bases between. The CDR3 runs to 17 residues. Per germline, CDR1 MGHDK and CDR2 SYGVNS. This CDR3 is CASSEVGPTPMNTEAFF. Written as DNA, the CDR3 is TGTGCCAGCAGTGAAGTAGGCCCTACCCCCATGAACACTGAAGCTTTCTTT.

The rearrangement joins TRBV27 to TRBJ2-5, with 7 bases matching TRBD2. This CDR3 spans 14 amino acids. V shed 6 bases and J 5 bases; nucleotides not matched to a gene: 9. The germline V gene has CDR1 MNHEY and CDR2 SMNVEV (reference sequence). As DNA, the CDR3 is TGTGCCAGCAGCCAATGGGAGGGAGAGGAGACCCAGTACTTC. Its translation is CASSQWEGEETQYF.

The chain carries TRBV5-6 and TRBJ2-1; perhaps TRBD2 as D (5 bases). V was clipped by 4 bases and J by 9 bases, with 14 bases between them. The CDR3 loop spans 13 amino acids. CDR1 is SGHDT and CDR2 is YYEEEE in the germline V gene. CDR3 sequence (DNA): TGTGCCAGCAGCCCTACTAGTCTGGGTGAGCAGTTCTTC. Translated, it gives CASSPTSLGEQFF.

V gene TRBV14 combines with J gene TRBJ2-7, with no clear D. The CDR3 contains 11 residues. V lost 0 bases and J 3 bases, leaving 0 bases between the germline ends. Per the germline V gene, CDR1 is SGHDN and CDR2 is FVKESK. CDR3 coding DNA: TGTGCCAGCAGCCAAGACTACGAGCAGTACTTC. It specifies CASSQDYEQYF.

J is TRBJ2-5 and V is TRBV12-5; 11 nucleotides align to TRBD2. The CDR3 length is 18 residues. V shed 3 bases, J shed 1 base, and the junction held 10 bases outside the gene matches. In germline, CDR1 is LGHNT, CDR2 FRNRAP. The CDR3 region is CASGFYGTSGGGQETQYF. For the CDR3, the DNA is TGTGCTAGTGGTTTCTACGGGACTAGCGGAGGGGGCCAAGAGACCCAGTACTTC. Full variable domain (missing parts from reference TRBV12-5 and TRBJ2-5): DARVTQTPRHKVTEMGQEVTMRCQPILGHNTVFWYRQTMMQGLELLAYFRNRAPLDDSGMPKDRFSAEMPDATLATLKIQPSEPRDSAVYFCASGFYGTSGGGQETQYFGPGTRLLVL.

The chain couples TRBV15 to TRBJ2-1, with unresolved D. Looked up from germline, CDR1 is LNHNV and CDR2 is YYDKDF (reference sequence). Trimming stripped 4 bases from V and 0 bases from J, with 10 bases between. The CDR3 covers 15 residues. CDR3 sequence: CATSTSYTSYNEQFF. CDR3 in DNA: TGTGCCACCAGCACCTCTTACACCTCCTACAATGAGCAGTTCTTC.

This chain joins TRBV28 and TRBJ2-7; D unresolved. The CDR3 sequence is 11 residues long. The germline V gene has CDR1 MDHEN and CDR2 SYDVKM. Trimming pared 5 bases from V and 2 bases from J, leaving 4 bases between. DNA of the CDR3: TGTGCCAGCAGTATAACCTACGAGCAGTACTTC. Translation: CASSITYEQYF.

The V gene is TRBV18, the J gene TRBJ2-2; D is unresolved. Trimming left V 2 bases short and J 6 bases short, with 13 bases between. The CDR3 sequence is 15 residues long. Germline CDR1 KGHSH, CDR2 LQKENI. The CDR3 bases are TGTGCCAGCTCACCAACGACGCGTCTCGCCGGGGAGCTGTTTTTT. Its protein is CASSPTTRLAGELFF.

The chain uses TRBV5-4 and TRBJ2-1, with TRBD2 matching over 7 bases. Trimming at V came to 4 bases and at J to 8 bases, leaving 15 bases not matched to a gene. The germline V gene has CDR1 SGHNT and CDR2 YYREEE (reference sequence). The CDR3 extends over 16 amino acids. The CDR3 region has the DNA TGTGCCAGCAGCCATGGGGGGGGGTACTTCGGGGATGAGCAGTTCTTC. Translated, it gives CASSHGGGYFGDEQFF.

CDR3 loop: CASSVLGAPHPFF. In DNA form, the CDR3 reads TGTGCCAGCAGCGTACTGGGGGCCCCTCATCCGTTCTTC. The genes are TRBV9 and TRBJ2-1; D may be TRBD1 (6 bases). CDR1 and CDR2 (germline): SGDLS, YYNGEE. V was trimmed by 1 base and J by 15 bases, leaving 17 bases between them. This CDR3 has 13 residues. Using reference TRBV9 and TRBJ2-1 for the parts outside the CDR3, the full variable domain is DSGVTQTPKHLITATGQRVTLRCSPRSGDLSVYWYQQSLDQGLQFLIQYYNGEERAKGNILERFSAQQFPDLHSELNLSSLELGDSALYFCASSVLGAPHPFFGPGTRLTVL.

V and J are TRBV7-9 and TRBJ2-1; weak D call: TRBD1 (5 bases). Germline V gene lookup returns CDR1 SEHNR and CDR2 FQNEAQ (reference sequence). This CDR3 has 16 amino acids. Trimming shortened V by 2 bases and J by 4 bases, and 15 bases separated the two germline ends. In nucleotides, the CDR3 is TGTGCCAGCAGCTTAAGGGGTGGAGTGGAATACAATGAGCAGTTCTTC. This encodes CASSLRGGVEYNEQFF.

The chain recombines TRBV5-1 with TRBJ1-6; 7 bases line up with TRBD1. CDR1 is SGHRS, CDR2 YFSETQ, per germline. The length of the CDR3 is 15 residues. V shed 9 bases and J 6 bases; nucleotides not matched to a gene: 12. In DNA, the CDR3 is TGCGCCACCGCTTCAGGGACAGCGACTAATTCACCCCTCCACTTT. It specifies CATASGTATNSPLHF.

V usage is TRBV19 and J usage is TRBJ1-5; TRBD1 matches 7 bases. J gave up 2 bases and V 4 bases, and 5 bases lay outside the gene matches. CDR3 length: 15 residues. From germline, CDR1 is LNHDA and CDR2 SQIVND (reference sequence). For the CDR3, the DNA is TGTGCCAGTAGTACGGACAGGAAGGGCAATCAGCCCCAGCATTTT. This sequence encodes CASSTDRKGNQPQHF.

This clone has just a few counts. The chain combines TRBV27 with TRBJ2-1; D is unresolved. Trimming stripped 8 bases from V and 6 bases from J, with 8 bases between. The length of the CDR3 is 11 residues. The V gene's germline CDR1 is MNHEY and CDR2 SMNVEV (reference sequence). This CDR3 is CASHDFNEQFF. CDR3 bases: TGTGCCAGCCACGACTTCAATGAGCAGTTCTTC.

CDR3 nucleotide sequence: TGTGCCAGCAGTTTTAGACAGAACACCGGGGAGCTGTTTTTT. Amino acid sequence: CASSFRQNTGELFF. The genes are TRBV27 and TRBJ2-2; D is undetermined. Germline V gene sequence: CDR1 MNHEY, CDR2 SMNVEV (reference sequence). The CDR3 length is 14 residues. Trimming took 3 bases from V and 1 from J, leaving 6 bases between them.